This T cell receptor (beta chain) was recovered during a study of long-term antiretroviral therapy in people with HIV. V shed 1 base and J 1 base; nucleotides not matched to a gene: 13. CDR3 length: 20 residues. Germline V gives CDR1 MGHRA, CDR2 YSYEKL. Overall study results and limits: Following ART, diversity rose but still fell short of transplant donor controls. The repertoire was dominated at all time points by clones expanded before ART.

Each specimen consisted of roughly 0.9-10 million cryopreserved PBMC prior to extraction of DNA. In the case of this clone: Its antigen is undetermined.

At the survey level, the v3.0 immunoSEQ assay was run. Using immunoSEQ multiplex PCR, the repertoire was profiled, and TCRdb retains in-frame clones only, with some absent. The sample comprises around 20,000 clones, 85% of which are singletons, and about 4% rests with the top ten. This TCR was sampled from a man between 18 and 35 years old with HIV. Sequencing used unsorted PBMCs, obtained roughly 4 years after starting antiretroviral therapy. The chain uses TRBV4-1 and TRBJ2-5, with 12 bases identical to TRBD1. The CDR3 nucleotides read TGCGCCAGCAGCCAAGCCACAAGTTCTTCGGGACAGGGGGCCCAAGAGACCCAGTACTTC. Translated: CASSQATSSSGQGAQETQYF.